This T cell receptor (beta chain) was recorded in a study of cytomegalovirus exposure and HLA in healthy donors. Study-wide findings and caveats: There were some V segments, including TRBV6-2 and TRBV6-3, excluded as indistinguishable.

PCR was performed using 60 Vbeta and 13 Jbeta primers. Method: immunoSEQ multiplex PCR; TCRdb's copy keeps in-frame clones and lacks some. The top ten clones hold around 3.5% of a sample with roughly 100,000 clones, around 67% of them seen once. The CDR3 has 15 amino acids. Looked up from germline, CDR1 is SGHRS and CDR2 is YFSETQ. V lost 1 base and J lost 4, with 14 bases in between. The table lists this clone with a few counts. Its antigen is not identified. This sequence originates from a woman aged 50 to 60 in good health and CMV-seronegative. The chain recombines TRBV5-1 with TRBJ1-1; unclear D gene. Sample: PBMCs. The CDR3 loop reads CASSLRQPGGTEAFF. The CDR3 nucleotides are TGCGCCAGCAGCTTGAGGCAGCCGGGTGGCACTGAAGCTTTCTTT.